The 29 T cell receptor beta chains listed next were all sequenced from one sample in a study of T cells in Graves' hyperthyroidism and ophthalmopathy. Researchers amplified the TCR beta CDR3 regions from RNA transcripts. During a first-round RT-PCR of the TCR CDR3, the HTBI primer set was used. TCRdb fed the multiplex PCR reads into MiXCR, producing one record per CDR3 protein. The sample has 200,000 to 250,000 distinct CDR3 sequences, 17% seen once; the top ten hold approximately 50%. Material: blood. These TCRs come from a man aged 45-65 years with Graves' hyperthyroidism.

The V and J genes are TRBV5-1 and TRBJ1-2, with 9 bases identical to TRBD1. The CDR3 is made up of 14 amino acids. V lost 4 bases and J lost 4; bases outside the gene matches: 5. Germline V gene sequence: CDR1 SGHRS, CDR2 YFSETQ. The CDR3 DNA reads as TGCGCCAGCAGCCCACGACAGGGGGTCTATGGCTACACCTTC. Residues: CASSPRQGVYGYTF.

This clonotype was counted a few times. The chain is built from TRBV12-3 or TRBV12-4 and TRBJ2-2; weak D call: TRBD1 (6 bases). V lost 5 bases and J lost 5, with 15 bases in between. The CDR3 runs to 15 residues. CDR3 DNA: TGTGCCAGCAGTCCCAGCAGGGGTATTACCGGGGAGCTGTTTTTT. Translating it yields CASSPSRGITGELFF.

This clonotype showed up just a few times. The CDR3 loop is CASSFDRGNYNEQFF. The CDR3 region has the DNA TGTGCCAGCAGCTTCGACAGGGGAAACTACAATGAGCAGTTCTTC. The chain links TRBV7-2 to TRBJ2-1; 8 nucleotides match TRBD1. Trimming removed 3 bases from V and 3 bases from J; junction bases left unmatched: 4. The length of the CDR3 is 15 residues. CDR1 is SGHTA and CDR2 is FQGNSA in the germline V gene.

The CDR3 protein is CASSSTGEAGELFF. The CDR3 nucleotides read TGTGCCAGCAGTTCCACAGGGGAGGCCGGGGAGCTGTTTTTT. This chain joins TRBV28 and TRBJ2-2, with D possibly being TRBD1 (7 bases). Trimming removed 4 bases at V and 6 bases at J, with 12 bases between. This CDR3 is 14 amino acids long. Germline assignment: CDR1 MDHEN and CDR2 SYDVKM.

V is TRBV29-1 and J is TRBJ2-1, with 8 positions matching TRBD1. V was pared by 6 bases and J by 8 bases, with 9 bases of the junction left unmatched. The CDR3 is 13 residues long. Germline V gives CDR1 SQVTM, CDR2 ANQGSEA. CDR3 sequence: CSVMTGVFHEQFF. In DNA form, the CDR3 reads TGCAGCGTCATGACAGGGGTCTTCCATGAGCAGTTCTTC.

The table lists this clonotype with many counts. This chain links TRBV6-1 with TRBJ1-1; 10 bases match TRBD1. Germline V lookup: CDR1 MNHNS, CDR2 SASEGT. The CDR3 runs 16 residues. V was clipped by 8 bases and J by 1 base; unmatched bases: 10. CDR3 protein: CASGEGDRGPNTEAFF. CDR3 coding DNA: TGTGCCAGCGGGGAAGGAGACAGGGGGCCGAACACTGAAGCTTTCTTT.

This clonotype was counted only a few times. V is TRBV20-1 and J is TRBJ2-6; tentative D call: TRBD1 (5 bases). Deletions cut 0 bases from V and 0 bases from J, with 12 bases between. Germline V gene lookup returns CDR1 DFQATT and CDR2 SNEGSKA (reference sequence). CDR3 length: 17 amino acids. DNA for the CDR3: TGCAGTGCTAGAGAAGGGGCTTCCCACTCTGGGGCCAACGTCCTGACTTTC. Its protein is CSAREGASHSGANVLTF.

Turning to this clonotype: A much larger clone sits a single nucleotide away, making a read error possible. The chain has TRBV12-3 or TRBV12-4 and TRBJ2-3; D is uncertain. Trimming pared 2 bases from V and 6 bases from J, leaving 15 bases between. This CDR3 is built from 15 residues. In DNA form, the CDR3 reads TGTGCCAGCAGTTTAATCGCGGAATACGATGATACGCAGTATTTT. Translating it yields CASSLIAEYDDTQYF.

The table lists this clonotype with a count of one. Possible read error: a much larger clone is one base away. This CDR3 fails to terminate in the conserved phenylalanine or tryptophan, so it likely reflects a read error. CDR3 in amino acids: CASSLEAIKGTQYL. The CDR3 DNA follows: TGTGCCAGCAGCTTAGAGGCCATCAAGGGGACCCAGTACCTC. The chain links TRBV11-3 to TRBJ2-5; no firm D call. V gave up 0 bases and J gave up 7 bases, with 12 bases separating them. The CDR3 extends over 14 amino acids. The germline CDR1 and CDR2 sequences are SGHNT and YENEEA.

As to this clonotype: This may be a read error, as it is one base from a much larger clone. This sequence joins TRBV11-2 and TRBJ2-7; D unresolved. The J call may be mistaken, given a closer DNA end match to TRBJ2-1. This CDR3 contains 15 residues. Germline V gene sequence: CDR1 SGHAT, CDR2 FQNNGV. The CDR3 bases are TGTGCCAGCAGCTTATCCCCGCAAAGCTCCTACGAGCAGTTCTTC. Translation: CASSLSPQSSYEQFF.

This clonotype showed up many times. CDR3 DNA: TGTGCCTGGAGTGGCCCGAACACCGGGGAGCTGTTTTTT. As protein: CAWSGPNTGELFF. The chain joins TRBV30 to TRBJ2-2; the D is unclear. Trimming pared 1 base from V and 0 bases from J, leaving 3 bases between. The CDR3 totals 13 residues. The germline V gene has CDR1 GTSNPN and CDR2 SVGIG (reference sequence).

V usage is TRBV2 and J usage is TRBJ2-3, with 8 bases lining up with TRBD1. The CDR3 has 14 residues. Germline values: CDR1 SNHLY, CDR2 FYNNEI. Losses at the gene ends were 6 bases for V and 5 bases for J; bases not matched to a gene: 7. The CDR3 DNA sequence: TGTGCCAGCAGGCAGGGGGCGGTTGGAGATACGCAGTATTTT. Translating it yields CASRQGAVGDTQYF.

This clonotype has a count of ten or more. The rearrangement joins TRBV7-9 to TRBJ2-7; D is perhaps TRBD2 (6 bases). There are 13 residues in the CDR3. V lost 3 bases, J lost 4 bases, and 10 bases lay in between. Per the germline V gene, CDR1 is SEHNR and CDR2 is FQNEAQ (reference sequence). CDR3 sequence reads: CASSFRERYEQYF. Here the CDR3 DNA reads TGTGCCAGCAGCTTCCGGGAGAGATACGAGCAGTACTTC.

A few counts support this clonotype. V and J are TRBV12-3 or TRBV12-4 and TRBJ1-3; D remains unclear. The V end was cut by 6 bases, the J end by 0 bases, with 9 bases between. This CDR3 has 14 amino acids. Here the CDR3 DNA reads TGTGCCAGCAGAGAATACCTCTCTGGAAACACCATATATTTT. Translated, it gives CASREYLSGNTIYF.

CDR3 loop: CASMGTEAFF. CDR3 in DNA: TGTGCCAGTATGGGGACTGAAGCTTTCTTT. The rearrangement links TRBV19 to TRBJ1-1; no definite D call. Trimming removed 7 bases from V and 5 bases from J, with 5 bases in between. The CDR3 has 10 residues. Looked up from germline, CDR1 is LNHDA and CDR2 is SQIVND (reference sequence). The whole variable domain, filled in from reference TRBV19 and TRBJ1-1, reads DGGITQSPKYLFRKEGQNVTLSCEQNLNHDAMYWYRQDPGQGLRLIYYSQIVNDFQKGDIAEGYSVSREKKESFPLTVTSAQKNPTAFYLCASMGTEAFFGQGTRLTVV.

Ten or more counts support this clonotype. The V gene is TRBV28, the J gene TRBJ1-2; the match to TRBD1 covers 7 bases. V shed 7 bases and J 2 bases; nucleotides not matched to a gene: 7. CDR1 is MDHEN, CDR2 SYDVKM, per germline. The CDR3 runs 14 residues. The CDR3 DNA follows: TGTGCCAGCACCCTCGACAGGGAAAACTATGGCTACACCTTC. This encodes CASTLDRENYGYTF.

This chain connects TRBV14 to TRBJ1-2; D perhaps matches TRBD1 (6 bases). The CDR3 runs to 15 residues. Deletions cut 0 bases from V and 2 bases from J, with 10 bases between. In germline, CDR1 is SGHDN, CDR2 FVKESK. For the CDR3, the DNA is TGTGCCAGCAGCCAAGATAGGACAGTAAACTATGGCTACACCTTC. Residues: CASSQDRTVNYGYTF.

This clonotype was recorded at least ten times. The CDR3 reads CASSRWTGGDYGYTF. The CDR3 DNA reads TGTGCCAGCAGTCGCTGGACAGGGGGCGACTATGGCTACACCTTC. V and J are TRBV12-3 or TRBV12-4 and TRBJ1-2; 11 bases line up with TRBD1. With 5 bases clipped from V and 3 bases from J, the junction kept 5 bases outside the gene matches. The CDR3 loop spans 15 amino acids.

The chain recombines TRBV6-6 with TRBJ2-2, with 8 bases matching TRBD2. The trim removed 1 base at V and 6 bases at J, leaving 4 bases unmatched. Germline CDR1 and CDR2: MNHNY and SVGAGI (reference sequence). The CDR3 sequence is 15 residues long. For the CDR3, the DNA is TGTGCCAGCAGTTACTTCCCTAGCGGGTCCGGGGAGCTGTTTTTT. Translated, it gives CASSYFPSGSGELFF.

This clonotype was observed at least ten times. The rearrangement uses TRBV3-1 and TRBJ2-1, with 7 bases that match TRBD2. V was clipped by 2 bases and J by 10 bases; unmatched bases: 2. Germline lookup yields CDR1 LGHDT and CDR2 YNNKEL (reference sequence). CDR3 length: 12 amino acids. For the CDR3, the DNA is TGTGCCAGCAGCCAATCAGCGGGGGAGCAGTTCTTC. It yields the protein CASSQSAGEQFF.

This clonotype appeared many times. CDR3 sequence: CAISGTMNYEQYF. CDR3 in DNA: TGTGCCATCAGCGGGACTATGAATTACGAGCAGTACTTC. The chain uses TRBV10-3 and TRBJ2-7, with 7 bases lining up with TRBD2. Germline-derived CDR1 and CDR2 are ENHRY and SYGVKD. The V gene end was trimmed by 6 bases and the J gene end by 4 bases; junction bases not matched to a gene: 6. CDR3 length: 13 amino acids.

This clonotype was observed many times. The rearrangement links TRBV2 to TRBJ2-1, with TRBD2 matching 10 bases. The V and J ends lost 4 bases and 9 bases, in that order; junction bases with no gene match: 6. Germline-derived CDR1 and CDR2 are SNHLY and FYNNEI. The CDR3 has 14 amino acids. The CDR3 coding sequence is TGTGCCAGCAGTGTTTCCGGGACTAGCGTTGAGCAGTTCTTC. Its protein is CASSVSGTSVEQFF.

The gene calls are TRBV18 and TRBJ2-1, with 8 bases identical to TRBD1. Germline V gene lookup returns CDR1 KGHSH and CDR2 LQKENI. Losses at the gene ends were 3 bases for V and 8 bases for J; bases not matched to a gene: 15. The CDR3 is 17 residues long. CDR3 protein: CASSPGQGLLEAHEQFF. The CDR3 DNA follows: TGTGCCAGCTCACCCGGACAGGGCCTCCTCGAAGCCCATGAGCAGTTCTTC.

This clonotype was seen a handful of times. The V and J genes are TRBV11-3 and TRBJ1-2; D is possibly TRBD1 (5 bases). V lost 4 bases and J lost 8, with 11 bases in between. Germline V gene sequence: CDR1 SGHNT, CDR2 YENEEA. This CDR3 spans 12 amino acids. The CDR3 DNA sequence: TGTGCCAGCAGCTCCCAGGGATGGGGCTACACCTTC. It is translated as CASSSQGWGYTF. The full variable domain, in which reference TRBV11-3 and TRBJ1-2 provide the parts outside the CDR3, is EAGVVQSPRYKIIEKKQPVAFWCNPISGHNTLYWYLQNLGQGPELLIRYENEEAVDDSQLPKDRFSAERLKGVDSTLKIQPAELGDSAVYLCASSSQGWGYTFGSGTRLTVV.

This clonotype was observed a handful of times. The rearrangement joins TRBV5-1 to TRBJ1-3; D unclear. Per the germline V gene, CDR1 is SGHRS and CDR2 is YFSETQ. The CDR3 length is 13 residues. V was pared by 1 base and J by 4 bases, with 6 bases between. The CDR3 DNA sequence: TGCGCCAGCAGCTTGACGACAGGAAACACCATATATTTT. It codes for CASSLTTGNTIYF.

This clonotype was counted only a few times. The rearrangement links TRBV5-1 to TRBJ2-4, with D maybe TRBD2 (6 bases). The germline gives CDR1 SGHRS, CDR2 YFSETQ. This CDR3 contains 15 residues. V lost 0 bases and J lost 1, with 8 bases in between. In nucleotides, the CDR3 is TGCGCCAGCAGCTTGGATGCGGGGGCCAAAAACATTCAGTACTTC. Amino acid sequence: CASSLDAGAKNIQYF. Complete variable domain (other parts from reference TRBV5-1 and TRBJ2-4): KAGVTQTPRYLIKTRGQQVTLSCSPISGHRSVSWYQQTPGQGLQFLFEYFSETQRNKGNFPGRFSGRQFSNSRSEMNVSTLELGDSALYLCASSLDAGAKNIQYFGAGTRLSVL.

This clonotype was counted at least ten times. The chain is built from TRBV11-3 and TRBJ2-1; the D is unclear. This CDR3 comprises 15 residues. Germline V CDR1 and CDR2: SGHNT, YENEEA. Trimming took off 2 bases at V and 0 bases at J, with 8 bases between the two ends. DNA for the CDR3: TGTGCCAGCAGCTTACAGCGCCACTCCTACAATGAGCAGTTCTTC. Protein: CASSLQRHSYNEQFF. Supplemented by reference TRBV11-3 and TRBJ2-1, the full variable domain reads EAGVVQSPRYKIIEKKQPVAFWCNPISGHNTLYWYLQNLGQGPELLIRYENEEAVDDSQLPKDRFSAERLKGVDSTLKIQPAELGDSAVYLCASSLQRHSYNEQFFGPGTRLTVL.

This clonotype was detected a few times. This rearrangement joins TRBV5-1 to TRBJ2-1; D might be TRBD2 (5 bases). The V end lost 0 bases, the J end lost 9 bases, and 13 bases lay between the germline ends. The CDR3 spans 14 residues. Germline V gene sequence: CDR1 SGHRS, CDR2 YFSETQ. For the CDR3, the DNA is TGCGCCAGCAGCTTGGAGGGAGCCTCCGGTGAGCAGTTCTTC. This codes for CASSLEGASGEQFF. Combining the CDR3 with reference TRBV5-1 and TRBJ2-1 gives the whole variable domain KAGVTQTPRYLIKTRGQQVTLSCSPISGHRSVSWYQQTPGQGLQFLFEYFSETQRNKGNFPGRFSGRQFSNSRSEMNVSTLELGDSALYLCASSLEGASGEQFFGPGTRLTVL.

This clonotype was detected only a few times. This sequence joins TRBV19 and TRBJ1-1, with D possibly matching TRBD1 (5 bases). This CDR3 comprises 14 residues. V lost 3 bases and J lost 5, with 13 bases in between. Germline values: CDR1 LNHDA, CDR2 SQIVND (reference sequence). The CDR3 DNA is TGTGCCAGTAGTATTAGGGCAGGGTGGACTGAAGCTTTCTTT. Translated: CASSIRAGWTEAFF.